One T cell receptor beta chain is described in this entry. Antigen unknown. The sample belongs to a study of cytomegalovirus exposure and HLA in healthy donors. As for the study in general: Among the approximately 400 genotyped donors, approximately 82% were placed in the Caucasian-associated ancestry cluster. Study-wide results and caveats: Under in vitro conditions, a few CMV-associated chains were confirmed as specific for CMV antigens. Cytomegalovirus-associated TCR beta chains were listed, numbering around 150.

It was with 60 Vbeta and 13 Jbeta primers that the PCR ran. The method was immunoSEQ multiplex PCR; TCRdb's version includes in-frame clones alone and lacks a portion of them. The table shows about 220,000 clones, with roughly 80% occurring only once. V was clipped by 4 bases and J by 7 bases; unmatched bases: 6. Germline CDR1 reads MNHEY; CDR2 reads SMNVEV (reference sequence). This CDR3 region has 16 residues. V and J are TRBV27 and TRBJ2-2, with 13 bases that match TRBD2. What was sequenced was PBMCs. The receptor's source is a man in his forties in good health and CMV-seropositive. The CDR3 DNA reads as TGTGCCAGCAGTTCCCGGACTAGCGGGAGAATCGGGGAGCTGTTTTTT. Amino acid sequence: CASSSRTSGRIGELFF.